This TCR beta chain was documented in a study of cytomegalovirus exposure and HLA in healthy donors. The germline CDR1 and CDR2 sequences are SGHRS and YFSETQ. The CDR3 has 16 amino acids. The V end lost 1 base, the J end lost 7 bases, and 21 bases lay between the germline ends. 60 Vbeta and 13 Jbeta primers were used in PCR. The data were produced by immunoSEQ multiplex PCR, yet TCRdb's version contains in-frame clones alone and is incomplete. The table includes 200,000 to 250,000 clones, approximately 80% detected once. This chain connects TRBV5-1 to TRBJ2-7, with D possibly TRBD1 on 8 matching bases. The sample consisted of PBMCs. The clonotype comes from a woman in her fifties or sixties in good health and CMV-seropositive. CDR3 sequence: CASSLRLDREGGEQYF. In DNA, the CDR3 is TGCGCCAGCAGCTTGAGGTTGGACAGGGAGGGCGGAGAGCAGTACTTC.